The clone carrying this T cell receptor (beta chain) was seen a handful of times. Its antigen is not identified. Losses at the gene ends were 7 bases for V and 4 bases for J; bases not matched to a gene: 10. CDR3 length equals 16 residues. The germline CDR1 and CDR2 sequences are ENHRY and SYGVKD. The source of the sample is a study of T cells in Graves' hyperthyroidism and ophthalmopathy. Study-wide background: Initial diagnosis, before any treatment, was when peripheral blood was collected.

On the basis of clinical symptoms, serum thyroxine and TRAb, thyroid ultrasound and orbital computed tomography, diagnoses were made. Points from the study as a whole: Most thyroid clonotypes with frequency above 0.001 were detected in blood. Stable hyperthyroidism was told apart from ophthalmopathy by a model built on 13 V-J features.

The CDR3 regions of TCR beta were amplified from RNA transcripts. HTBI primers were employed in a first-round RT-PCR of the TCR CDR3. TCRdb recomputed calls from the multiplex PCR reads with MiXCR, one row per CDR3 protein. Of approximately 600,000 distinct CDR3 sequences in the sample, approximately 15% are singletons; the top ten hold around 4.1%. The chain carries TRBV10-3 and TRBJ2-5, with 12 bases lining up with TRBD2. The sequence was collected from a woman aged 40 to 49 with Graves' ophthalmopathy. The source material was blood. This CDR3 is CAITDRLAGERETQYF. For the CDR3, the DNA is TGTGCCATCACCGACCGACTAGCGGGAGAGAGAGAGACCCAGTACTTC.